This entry lists 12 T cell receptor beta chains sequenced from one sample in a study of technical replicates of blood from a few donors. Using immunoSEQ multiplex PCR, the repertoire was profiled, and TCRdb retains in-frame clones only, with some absent. The sample shows more than 50,000 clones, 85% to 90% of them seen only once. Sequencing was performed on PBMCs. These receptors were taken from a human donor in good health. Some clones in this sample may be carry-over from other donors' samples.

This clone was detected once. This chain joins TRBV5-1 and TRBJ2-3; D is uncertain. Per germline, CDR1 SGHRS and CDR2 YFSETQ. V lost 2 bases and J 4 bases, leaving 14 bases between the germline ends. This CDR3 contains 15 residues. CDR3 protein: CASSFASSGADTQYF. CDR3 DNA sequence: TGCGCCAGCAGCTTTGCCTCTAGTGGCGCAGATACGCAGTATTTT.

The chain couples TRBV7-2 to TRBJ2-3, with D tentatively TRBD2 (6 bases). This CDR3 comprises 14 residues. Germline V lookup: CDR1 SGHTA, CDR2 FQGNSA. The V gene lost 4 bases and the J gene lost 3 bases, with 11 bases spanning the gap. The CDR3 reads CASSWGRFTDTQYF. The CDR3 region has the DNA TGTGCCAGCAGCTGGGGGAGGTTTACAGATACGCAGTATTTT. Complete variable domain (other parts from reference TRBV7-2 and TRBJ2-3): GAGVSQSPSNKVTEKGKDVELRCDPISGHTALYWYRQSLGQGLEFLIYFQGNSAPDKSGLPSDRFSAERTGGSVSTLTIQRTQQEDSAVYLCASSWGRFTDTQYFGPGTRLTVL.

The V call is TRBV2, the J call TRBJ1-2; D possibly corresponds to TRBD1 (5 bases). Germline-derived CDR1 and CDR2 are SNHLY and FYNNEI. The CDR3 is 15 residues long. Between the trimmed V and J ends, which lost 0 bases and 2 bases, there was a span of 10 bases. This chain's CDR3 is CASSEAGGTNYGYTF. The CDR3 region has the DNA TGTGCCAGCAGTGAAGCGGGGGGAACCAACTATGGCTACACCTTC. Full variable domain (missing parts from reference TRBV2 and TRBJ1-2): EPEVTQTPSHQVTQMGQEVILRCVPISNHLYFYWYRQILGQKVEFLVSFYNNEISEKSEIFDDQFSVERPDGSNFTLKIRSTKLEDSAMYFCASSEAGGTNYGYTFGSGTRLTVV.

The chain has TRBV5-1 and TRBJ1-2, with 9 bases identical to TRBD1. Germline V gene data show CDR1 as SGHRS and CDR2 as YFSETQ. V lost 4 bases to trimming and J lost 4 bases; unmatched junction nucleotides: 11. The CDR3 is 16 amino acids. As DNA, the CDR3 is TGCGCCAGCAGCCAGATGGGACAGGGTTTGGCCTATGGCTACACCTTC. It specifies CASSQMGQGLAYGYTF.

This chain joins TRBV5-1 and TRBJ2-7; TRBD2 matches 8 bases. J lost 2 bases, V lost 4 bases, and 8 bases had no gene match. CDR3 length equals 15 residues. Germline values: CDR1 SGHRS, CDR2 YFSETQ. CDR3 sequence: CASSPGGTEAYEQYF. For the CDR3, the DNA is TGCGCCAGCAGCCCGGGAGGGACGGAAGCCTACGAGCAGTACTTC.

V usage is TRBV5-6 and J usage is TRBJ2-7, with a possible D match to TRBD2 (5 bases). The V gene's germline CDR1 is SGHDT and CDR2 YYEEEE. Trimming removed 2 bases at V and 2 bases at J, with 14 bases between. This CDR3 has 15 amino acids. CDR3 amino acids: CASSFGSSGTYEQYF. CDR3 nucleotides: TGTGCCAGCAGCTTTGGCAGTTCCGGGACCTACGAGCAGTACTTC.

This chain links TRBV30 with TRBJ1-1, with a tentative D call TRBD1 (6 bases). Germline loops: CDR1 GTSNPN, CDR2 SVGIG (reference sequence). V shed 3 bases and J shed 7 bases, with 12 bases lying between them. The CDR3 runs 12 residues. CDR3 bases: TGTGCCTGGAGCGTGGACAGTTTTGAAGCTTTCTTT. Translating it yields CAWSVDSFEAFF.

V and J are TRBV5-8 and TRBJ2-7; no clear D gene. The CDR3 sequence is 11 residues long. Germline V gene sequence: CDR1 SGHTS, CDR2 YDEGEE. V was cut by 1 base and J by 5 bases, with 4 bases left in between. The chain's CDR3 is CASSLSDEQYF. CDR3 sequence (DNA): TGTGCCAGCAGCTTGTCCGACGAGCAGTACTTC.

This chain links TRBV5-4 with TRBJ2-5; tentatively, D is TRBD1 (5 bases). The length of the CDR3 is 14 residues. Germline CDR1 and CDR2: SGHNT and YYREEE (reference sequence). Trimming took 4 bases from V and 5 from J, leaving 15 bases between them. The CDR3 coding sequence is TGTGCCAGCAGCCCGAAGGGGTCAATCGAGACCCAGTACTTC. Protein sequence: CASSPKGSIETQYF. Combining the CDR3 with reference TRBV5-4 and TRBJ2-5 gives the whole variable domain ETGVTQSPTHLIKTRGQQVTLRCSSQSGHNTVSWYQQALGQGPQFIFQYYREEENGRGNFPPRFSGLQFPNYSSELNVNALELDDSALYLCASSPKGSIETQYFGPGTRLLVL.

The J gene is TRBJ2-3, the V gene TRBV4-3, with TRBD2 matching 9 bases. This CDR3 is built from 20 residues. Per germline, CDR1 LGHNA and CDR2 YSLEER. J was trimmed by 5 bases and V by 0 bases; bases with no gene match: 18. The CDR3 sequence: CASSQDFRQGGSGRLDTQYF. The CDR3 DNA reads TGCGCCAGCAGCCAAGATTTTCGACAGGGAGGAAGCGGGAGGTTAGATACGCAGTATTTT.

This rearrangement joins TRBV7-2 to TRBJ1-2; 9 positions agree with TRBD1. With 3 bases clipped from V and 6 bases from J, the junction kept 8 bases outside the gene matches. The CDR3 contains 15 residues. Germline CDR1 SGHTA, CDR2 FQGNSA. The CDR3 DNA reads TGTGCCAGCAGCTTTCGGGACAGGGCCTCTGATGGCTACACCTTC. Protein product: CASSFRDRASDGYTF.

The chain uses TRBV10-3 and TRBJ2-7, with D unresolved. V lost 4 bases, J lost 7 bases, and 14 bases lay in between. The CDR3 is made up of 13 amino acids. Germline V gives CDR1 ENHRY, CDR2 SYGVKD. CDR3 sequence: CAISVEARLEQYF. The CDR3 nucleotides are TGTGCCATCAGTGTTGAGGCGCGGTTGGAGCAGTACTTC.